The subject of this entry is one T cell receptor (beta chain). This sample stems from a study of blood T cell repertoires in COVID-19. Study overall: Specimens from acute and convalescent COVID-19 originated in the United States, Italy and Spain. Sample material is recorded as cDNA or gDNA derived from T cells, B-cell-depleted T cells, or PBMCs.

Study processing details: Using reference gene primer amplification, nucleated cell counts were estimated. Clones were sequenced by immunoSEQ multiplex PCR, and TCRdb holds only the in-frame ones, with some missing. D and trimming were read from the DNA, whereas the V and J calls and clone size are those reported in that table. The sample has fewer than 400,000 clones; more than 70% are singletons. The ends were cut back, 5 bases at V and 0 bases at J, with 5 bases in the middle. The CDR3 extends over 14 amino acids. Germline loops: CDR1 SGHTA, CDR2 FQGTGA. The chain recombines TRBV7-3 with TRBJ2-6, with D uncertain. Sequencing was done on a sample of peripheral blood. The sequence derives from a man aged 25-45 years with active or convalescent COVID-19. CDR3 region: CASSTSSGANVLTF. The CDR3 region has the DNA TGTGCCAGCAGCACAAGCTCTGGGGCCAACGTCCTGACTTTC. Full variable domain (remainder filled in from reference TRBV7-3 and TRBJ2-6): GAGVSQTPSNKVTEKGKYVELRCDPISGHTALYWYRQSLGQGPEFLIYFQGTGAADDSGLPNDRFFAVRPEGSVSTLKIQRTERGDSAVYLCASSTSSGANVLTFGAGSRLTVL.